The 3 T cell receptor beta chains in this list originate from one sample, sequenced in a study of CD8 T cells in Susac syndrome. The RNA input was roughly 0.5 to 1 ug, and it was reverse transcribed with random hexamers. TCRdb called the immunoSEQ multiplex PCR reads again in MiXCR, with one record for every CDR3 protein. The data contain more than 70,000 distinct CDR3 sequences, roughly 95% of them singletons. The sample was CD8+ T cells from PBMCs. The receptor set was obtained from a human donor with Susac syndrome.

This clonotype was recorded only once. The chain joins TRBV29-1 to TRBJ2-1, with no clear D. The ends were cut back, 8 bases at V and 5 bases at J, with 10 bases in the middle. In germline, CDR1 is SQVTM, CDR2 ANQGSEA. The CDR3 runs 11 residues. CDR3 DNA: TGCAGCTCGCGTCGAGACAATGAGCAGTTCTTC. Protein sequence: CSSRRDNEQFF.

The V gene is TRBV7-9, the J gene TRBJ2-7; a weak D match, TRBD1 (5 bases). The CDR3 length is 14 residues. Germline loops: CDR1 SEHNR, CDR2 FQNEAQ (reference sequence). V lost 5 bases and J 2 bases, leaving 13 bases between the germline ends. The CDR3 region has the DNA TGTGCCAGCAGCAGCACAGGATCGACCTACGAGCAGTACTTC. Its translation: CASSSTGSTYEQYF.

This chain joins TRBV27 and TRBJ1-5, with D unclear. Germline V gives CDR1 MNHEY, CDR2 SMNVEV (reference sequence). The CDR3 has 13 amino acids. With 6 bases removed from V and 2 bases from J, the gap between germline ends came to 8 bases. CDR3 nucleotide sequence: TGTGCCAGCAGGGAGGGTGGCAATCAGCCCCAGCATTTT. Translating gives CASREGGNQPQHF.